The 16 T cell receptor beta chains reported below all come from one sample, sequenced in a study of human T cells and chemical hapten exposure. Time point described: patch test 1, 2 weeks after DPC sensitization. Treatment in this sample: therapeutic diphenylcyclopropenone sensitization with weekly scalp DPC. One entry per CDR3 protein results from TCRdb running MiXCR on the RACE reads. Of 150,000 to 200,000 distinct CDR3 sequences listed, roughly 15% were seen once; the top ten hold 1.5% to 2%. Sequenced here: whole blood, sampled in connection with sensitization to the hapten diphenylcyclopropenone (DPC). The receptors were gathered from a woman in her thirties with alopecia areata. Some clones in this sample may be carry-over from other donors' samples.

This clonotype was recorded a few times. In DNA form, the CDR3 reads TGCAGCGTTGAAGGCTGCCTTGAACTAGCCCACGAGCAGTACTTC. It translates to CSVEGCLELAHEQYF. The rearrangement joins TRBV29-1 to TRBJ2-7; perhaps TRBD2 as D (6 bases). The CDR3 has 15 amino acids. Germline V gene sequence: CDR1 SQVTM, CDR2 ANQGSEA. Trimming cost V 1 base and J 5 bases, with 18 bases left between them.

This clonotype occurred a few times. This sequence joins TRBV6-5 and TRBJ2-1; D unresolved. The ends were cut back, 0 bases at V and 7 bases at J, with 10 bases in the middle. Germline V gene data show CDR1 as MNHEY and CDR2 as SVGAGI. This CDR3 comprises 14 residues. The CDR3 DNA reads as TGTGCCAGCAGTTACTCCCAGTCCCGGAATGAGCAGTTCTTC. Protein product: CASSYSQSRNEQFF.

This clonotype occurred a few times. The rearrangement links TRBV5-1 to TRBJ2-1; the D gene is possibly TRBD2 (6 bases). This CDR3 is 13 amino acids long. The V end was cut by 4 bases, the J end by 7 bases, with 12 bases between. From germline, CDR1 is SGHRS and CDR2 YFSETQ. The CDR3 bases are TGCGCCAGCAGCCGGGACGGGAGAAATGAGCAGTTCTTC. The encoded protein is CASSRDGRNEQFF.

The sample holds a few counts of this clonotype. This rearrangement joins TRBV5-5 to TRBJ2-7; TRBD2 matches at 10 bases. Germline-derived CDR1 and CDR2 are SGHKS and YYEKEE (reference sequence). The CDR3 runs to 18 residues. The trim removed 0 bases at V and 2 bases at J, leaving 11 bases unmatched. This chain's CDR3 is CASSLGQPSGSLTYEQYF. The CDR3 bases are TGTGCCAGCAGCTTGGGCCAGCCTAGCGGGAGTCTCACCTACGAGCAGTACTTC. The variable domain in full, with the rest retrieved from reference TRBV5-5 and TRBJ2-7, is DAGVTQSPTHLIKTRGQQVTLRCSPISGHKSVSWYQQVLGQGPQFIFQYYEKEERGRGNFPDRFSARQFPNYSSELNVNALLLGDSALYLCASSLGQPSGSLTYEQYFGPGTRLTVT.

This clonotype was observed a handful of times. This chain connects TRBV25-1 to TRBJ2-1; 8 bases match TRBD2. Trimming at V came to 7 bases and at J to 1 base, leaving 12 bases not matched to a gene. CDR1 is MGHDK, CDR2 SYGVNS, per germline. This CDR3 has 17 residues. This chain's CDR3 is CASTPGGLGRSYNEQFF. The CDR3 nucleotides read TGTGCCAGCACCCCGGGGGGGCTGGGGAGATCCTACAATGAGCAGTTCTTC. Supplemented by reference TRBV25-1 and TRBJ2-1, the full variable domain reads EADIYQTPRYLVIGTGKKITLECSQTMGHDKMYWYQQDPGMELHLIHYSYGVNSTEKGDLSSESTVSRIRTEHFPLTLESARPSHTSQYLCASTPGGLGRSYNEQFFGPGTRLTVL.

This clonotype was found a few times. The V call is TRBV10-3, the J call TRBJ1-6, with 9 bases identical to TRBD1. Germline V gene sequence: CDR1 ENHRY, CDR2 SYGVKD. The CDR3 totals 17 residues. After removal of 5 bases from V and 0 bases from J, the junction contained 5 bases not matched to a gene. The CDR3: CAISRTGESSYNSPLHF. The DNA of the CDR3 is TGTGCCATCAGTCGGACAGGGGAGAGCTCCTATAATTCACCCCTCCACTTT.

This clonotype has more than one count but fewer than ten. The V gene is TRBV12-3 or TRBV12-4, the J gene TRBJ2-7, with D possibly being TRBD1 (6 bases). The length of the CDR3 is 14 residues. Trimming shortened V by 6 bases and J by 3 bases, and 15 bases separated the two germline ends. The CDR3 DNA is TGTGCCAGCAGCCTCGGACAGATGGGCTACGAGCAGTACTTC. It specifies CASSLGQMGYEQYF.

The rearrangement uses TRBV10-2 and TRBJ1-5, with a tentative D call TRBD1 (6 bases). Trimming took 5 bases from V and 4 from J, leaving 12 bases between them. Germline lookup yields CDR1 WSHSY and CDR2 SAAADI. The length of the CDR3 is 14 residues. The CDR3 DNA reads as TGCGCCAGCAGTATAGGACAGATAAATCAGCCCCAGCATTTT. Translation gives CASSIGQINQPQHF.

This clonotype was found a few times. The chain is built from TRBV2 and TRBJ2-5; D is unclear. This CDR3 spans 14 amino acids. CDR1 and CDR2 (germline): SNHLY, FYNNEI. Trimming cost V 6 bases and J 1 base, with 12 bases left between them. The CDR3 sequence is CASSTSPLQETQYF. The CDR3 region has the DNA TGTGCCAGCAGCACCTCACCGCTCCAAGAGACCCAGTACTTC.

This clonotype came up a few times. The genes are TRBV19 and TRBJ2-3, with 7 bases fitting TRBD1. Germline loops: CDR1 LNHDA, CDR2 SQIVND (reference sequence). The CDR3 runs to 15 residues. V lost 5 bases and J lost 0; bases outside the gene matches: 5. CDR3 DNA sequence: TGTGCCAGTAGTCAACCAGGGGGAAGCACAGATACGCAGTATTTT. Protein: CASSQPGGSTDTQYF.

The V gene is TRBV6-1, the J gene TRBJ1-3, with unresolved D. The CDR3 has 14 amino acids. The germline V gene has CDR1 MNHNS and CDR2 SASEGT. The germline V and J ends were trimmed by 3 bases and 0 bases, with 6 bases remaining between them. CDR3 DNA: TGTGCCAGCAGTGACCAGACCTCTGGAAACACCATATATTTT. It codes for CASSDQTSGNTIYF.

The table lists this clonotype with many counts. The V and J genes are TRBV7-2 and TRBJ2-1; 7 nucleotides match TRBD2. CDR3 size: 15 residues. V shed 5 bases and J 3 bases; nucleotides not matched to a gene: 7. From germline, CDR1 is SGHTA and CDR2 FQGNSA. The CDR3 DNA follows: TGTGCCAGCAGCCCGCCGGGAGGATTCTACAATGAGCAGTTCTTC. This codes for CASSPPGGFYNEQFF.

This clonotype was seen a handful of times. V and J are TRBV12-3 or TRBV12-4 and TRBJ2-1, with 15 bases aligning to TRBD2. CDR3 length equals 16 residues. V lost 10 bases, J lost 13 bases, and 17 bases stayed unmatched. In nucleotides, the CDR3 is TGTGCCATCCCCGCCCTGGGACTAGCGGGGGGCGGAGAACAGTTCTTC. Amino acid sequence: CAIPALGLAGGGEQFF.

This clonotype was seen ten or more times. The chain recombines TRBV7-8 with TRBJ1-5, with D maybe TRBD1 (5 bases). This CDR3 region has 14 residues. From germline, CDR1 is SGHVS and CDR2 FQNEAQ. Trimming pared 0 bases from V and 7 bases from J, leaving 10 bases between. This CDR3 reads CASSLAGTNQPQHF. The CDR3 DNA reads TGTGCCAGCAGCTTAGCGGGGACGAACCAGCCCCAGCATTTT.

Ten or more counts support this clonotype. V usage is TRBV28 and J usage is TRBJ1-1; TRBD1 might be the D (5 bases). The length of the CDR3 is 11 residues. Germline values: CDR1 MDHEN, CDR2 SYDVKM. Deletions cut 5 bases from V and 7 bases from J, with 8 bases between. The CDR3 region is CASSGAGEAFF. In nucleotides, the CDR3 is TGTGCCAGCAGTGGGGCTGGTGAAGCTTTCTTT.

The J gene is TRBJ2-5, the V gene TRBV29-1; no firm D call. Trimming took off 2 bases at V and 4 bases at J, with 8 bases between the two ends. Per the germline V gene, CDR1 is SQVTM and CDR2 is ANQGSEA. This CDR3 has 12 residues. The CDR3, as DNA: TGCAGCGTTGAAACTGGGATAGAGACCCAGTACTTC. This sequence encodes CSVETGIETQYF.